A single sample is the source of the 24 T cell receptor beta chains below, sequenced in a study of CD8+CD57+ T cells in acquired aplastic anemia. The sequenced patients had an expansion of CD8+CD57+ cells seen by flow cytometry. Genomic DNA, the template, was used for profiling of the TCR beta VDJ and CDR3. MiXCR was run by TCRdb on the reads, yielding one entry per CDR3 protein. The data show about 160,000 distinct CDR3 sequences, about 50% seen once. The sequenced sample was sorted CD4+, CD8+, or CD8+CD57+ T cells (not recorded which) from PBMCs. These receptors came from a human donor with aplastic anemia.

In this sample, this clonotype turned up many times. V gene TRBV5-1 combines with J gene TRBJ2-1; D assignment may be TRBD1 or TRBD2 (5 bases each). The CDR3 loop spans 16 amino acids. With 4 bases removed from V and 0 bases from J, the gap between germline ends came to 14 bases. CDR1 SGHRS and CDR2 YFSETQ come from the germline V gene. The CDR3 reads CASSPYSGSSYNEQFF. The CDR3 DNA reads TGCGCCAGCAGCCCCTACTCAGGGAGCTCCTACAATGAGCAGTTCTTC.

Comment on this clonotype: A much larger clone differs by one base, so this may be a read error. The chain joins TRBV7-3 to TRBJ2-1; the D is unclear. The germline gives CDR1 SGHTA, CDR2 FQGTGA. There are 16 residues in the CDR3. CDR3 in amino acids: CASSLGTPITYNERFF. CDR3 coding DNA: TGTGCCAGCAGTTTGGGTACCCCGATTACCTACAATGAGCGGTTCTTC.

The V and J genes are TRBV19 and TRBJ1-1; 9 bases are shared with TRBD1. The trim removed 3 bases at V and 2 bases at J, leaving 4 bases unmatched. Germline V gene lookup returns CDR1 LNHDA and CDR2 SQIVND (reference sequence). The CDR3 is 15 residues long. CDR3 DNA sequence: TGTGCCAGTAGTATGGGACAGGGTGTCAACACTGAAGCTTTCTTT. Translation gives CASSMGQGVNTEAFF.

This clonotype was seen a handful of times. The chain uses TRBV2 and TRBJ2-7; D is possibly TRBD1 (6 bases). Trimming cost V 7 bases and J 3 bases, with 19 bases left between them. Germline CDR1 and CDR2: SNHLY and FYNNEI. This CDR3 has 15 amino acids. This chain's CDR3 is CASNLSQGPLYEQYF. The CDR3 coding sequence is TGTGCCAGCAATCTCTCACAGGGTCCCCTCTACGAGCAGTACTTC.

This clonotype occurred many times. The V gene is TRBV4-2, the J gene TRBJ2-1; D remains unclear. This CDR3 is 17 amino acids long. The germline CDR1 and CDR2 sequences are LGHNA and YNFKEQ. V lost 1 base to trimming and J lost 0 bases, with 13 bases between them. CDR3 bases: TGTGCCAGCAGCCAAGTCCATCTAGGGTTCTCCTACAATGAGCAGTTCTTC. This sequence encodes CASSQVHLGFSYNEQFF.

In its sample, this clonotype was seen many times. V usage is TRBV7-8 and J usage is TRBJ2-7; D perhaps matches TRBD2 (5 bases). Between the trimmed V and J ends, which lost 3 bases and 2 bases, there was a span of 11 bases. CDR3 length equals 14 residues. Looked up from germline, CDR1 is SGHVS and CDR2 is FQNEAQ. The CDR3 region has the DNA TGTGCCAGCAGCTTTCCCGGGATCGCCTACGAGCAGTACTTC. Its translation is CASSFPGIAYEQYF.

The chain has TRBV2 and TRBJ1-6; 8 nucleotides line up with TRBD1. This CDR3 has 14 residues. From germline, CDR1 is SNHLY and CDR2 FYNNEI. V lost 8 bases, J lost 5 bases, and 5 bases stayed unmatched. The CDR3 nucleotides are TGTGCCAGCGGACAGGGCCCTAATAATTCACCCCTCCACTTT. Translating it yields CASGQGPNNSPLHF.

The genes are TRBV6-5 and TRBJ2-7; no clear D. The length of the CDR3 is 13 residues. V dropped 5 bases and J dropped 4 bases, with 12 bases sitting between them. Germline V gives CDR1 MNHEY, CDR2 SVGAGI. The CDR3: CASSHLGAYEQYF. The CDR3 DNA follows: TGTGCCAGCAGTCACCTTGGAGCTTACGAGCAGTACTTC.

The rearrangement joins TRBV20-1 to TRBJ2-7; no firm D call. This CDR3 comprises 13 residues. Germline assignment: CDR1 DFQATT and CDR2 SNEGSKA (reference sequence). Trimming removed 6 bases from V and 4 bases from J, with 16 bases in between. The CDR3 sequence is CSAPDRSRYEQYF. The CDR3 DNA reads TGCAGTGCCCCCGACCGATCGCGGTACGAGCAGTACTTC.

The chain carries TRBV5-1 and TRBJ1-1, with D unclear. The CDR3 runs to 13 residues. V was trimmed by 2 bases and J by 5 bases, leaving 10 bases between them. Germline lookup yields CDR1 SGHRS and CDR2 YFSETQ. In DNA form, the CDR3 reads TGCGCCAGCAGCTTATCAGAGGCGACTGAAGCTTTCTTT. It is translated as CASSLSEATEAFF.

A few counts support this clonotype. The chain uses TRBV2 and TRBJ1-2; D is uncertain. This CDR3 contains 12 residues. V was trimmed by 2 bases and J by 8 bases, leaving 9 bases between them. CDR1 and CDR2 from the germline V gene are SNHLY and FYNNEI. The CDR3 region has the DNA TGTGCCAGCAGTGAATGGGTAGGAGGCTACACCTTC. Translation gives CASSEWVGGYTF.

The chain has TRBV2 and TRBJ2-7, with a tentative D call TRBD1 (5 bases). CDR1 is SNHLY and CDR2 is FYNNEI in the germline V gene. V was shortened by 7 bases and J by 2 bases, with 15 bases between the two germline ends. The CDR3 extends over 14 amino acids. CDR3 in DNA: TGTGCCAGCAATCTCCAGGGCGGTCCCTACGAGCAGTACTTC. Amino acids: CASNLQGGPYEQYF. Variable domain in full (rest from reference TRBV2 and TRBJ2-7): EPEVTQTPSHQVTQMGQEVILRCVPISNHLYFYWYRQILGQKVEFLVSFYNNEISEKSEIFDDQFSVERPDGSNFTLKIRSTKLEDSAMYFCASNLQGGPYEQYFGPGTRLTVT.

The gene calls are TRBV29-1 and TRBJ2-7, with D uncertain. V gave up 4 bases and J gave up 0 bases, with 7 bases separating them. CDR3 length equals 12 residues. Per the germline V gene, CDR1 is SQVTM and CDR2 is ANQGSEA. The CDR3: CSVGTDSYEQYF. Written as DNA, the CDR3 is TGCAGCGTTGGAACAGACTCCTACGAGCAGTACTTC.

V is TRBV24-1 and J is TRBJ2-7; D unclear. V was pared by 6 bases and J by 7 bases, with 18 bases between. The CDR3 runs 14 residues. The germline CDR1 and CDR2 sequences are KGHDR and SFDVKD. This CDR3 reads CATSSITASREQYF. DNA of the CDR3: TGTGCCACCAGTAGTATAACGGCTAGTCGGGAGCAGTACTTC.

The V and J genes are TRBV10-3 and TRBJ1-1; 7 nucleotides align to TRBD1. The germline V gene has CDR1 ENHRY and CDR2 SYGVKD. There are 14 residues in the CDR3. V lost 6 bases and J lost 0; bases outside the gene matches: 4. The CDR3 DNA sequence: TGTGCCATCAGCCAGGGACAGCTGAACACTGAAGCTTTCTTT. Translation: CAISQGQLNTEAFF.

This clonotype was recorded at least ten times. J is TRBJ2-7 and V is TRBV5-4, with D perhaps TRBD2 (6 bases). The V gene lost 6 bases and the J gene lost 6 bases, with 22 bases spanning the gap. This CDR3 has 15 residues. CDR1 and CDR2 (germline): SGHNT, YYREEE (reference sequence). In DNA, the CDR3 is TGTGCCAGCATCCCGCTAGGAGGGGATTTGGGCGAGCAGTACTTC. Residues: CASIPLGGDLGEQYF.

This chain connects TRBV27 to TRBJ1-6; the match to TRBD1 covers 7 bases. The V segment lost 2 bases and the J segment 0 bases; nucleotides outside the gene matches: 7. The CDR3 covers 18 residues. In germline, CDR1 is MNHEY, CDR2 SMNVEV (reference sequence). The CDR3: CASSLPGQASSYNSPLHF. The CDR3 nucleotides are TGTGCCAGCAGTTTACCCGGACAGGCTAGCTCCTATAATTCACCCCTCCACTTT.

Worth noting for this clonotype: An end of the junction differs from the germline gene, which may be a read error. The CDR3: CASSQAVGEETQYF. CDR3 DNA sequence: TGCGCCAGCAGCCAAGCGGTGGGGGAAGAGACCCAGTACTTC. The V gene is TRBV5-5, the J gene TRBJ2-5, with D tentatively TRBD1 or TRBD2 (5 bases each). Germline lookup yields CDR1 SGHKS and CDR2 YYEKEE (reference sequence). CDR3 length equals 14 residues. The variable domain in full, completed from reference TRBV5-5 and TRBJ2-5, reads DAGVTQSPTHLIKTRGQQVTLRCSPISGHKSVSWYQQVLGQGPQFIFQYYEKEERGRGNFPDRFSARQFPNYSSELNVNALLLGDSALYLCASSQAVGEETQYFGPGTRLLVL.

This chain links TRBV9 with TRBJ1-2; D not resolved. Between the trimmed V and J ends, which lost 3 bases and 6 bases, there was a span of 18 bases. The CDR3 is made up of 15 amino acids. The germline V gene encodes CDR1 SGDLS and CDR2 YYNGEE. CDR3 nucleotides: TGTGCCAGCAGCGGAGAAGGGAGCAGCTGGGATGGCTACACCTTC. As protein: CASSGEGSSWDGYTF.

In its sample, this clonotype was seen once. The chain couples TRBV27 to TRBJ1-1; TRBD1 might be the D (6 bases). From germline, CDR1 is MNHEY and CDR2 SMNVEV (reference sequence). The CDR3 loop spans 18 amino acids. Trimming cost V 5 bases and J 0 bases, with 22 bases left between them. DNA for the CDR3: TGTGCCAGCAGTCCAGTCCCTCTACGAACAGGGATGAACACTGAAGCTTTCTTT. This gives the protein CASSPVPLRTGMNTEAFF.

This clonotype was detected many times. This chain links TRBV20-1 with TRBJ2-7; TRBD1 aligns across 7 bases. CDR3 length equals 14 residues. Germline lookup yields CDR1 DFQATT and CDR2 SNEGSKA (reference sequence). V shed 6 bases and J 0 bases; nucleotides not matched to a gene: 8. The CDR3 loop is CSALTGQSSYEQYF. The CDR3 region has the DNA TGCAGTGCCCTAACGGGACAGAGCTCCTACGAGCAGTACTTC.

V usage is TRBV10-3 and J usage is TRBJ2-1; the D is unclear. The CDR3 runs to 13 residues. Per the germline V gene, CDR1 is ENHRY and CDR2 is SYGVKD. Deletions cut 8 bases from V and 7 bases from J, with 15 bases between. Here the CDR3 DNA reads TGTGCCATCCGACCTCCGGTCGGGAATGAGCAGTTCTTC. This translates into CAIRPPVGNEQFF.

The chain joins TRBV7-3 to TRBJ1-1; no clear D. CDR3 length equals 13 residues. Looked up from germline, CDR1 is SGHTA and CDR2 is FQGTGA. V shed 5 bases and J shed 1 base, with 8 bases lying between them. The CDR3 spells CASSPSGNTEAFF. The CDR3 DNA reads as TGTGCCAGCAGCCCTAGCGGGAACACTGAAGCTTTCTTT.

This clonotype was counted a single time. As DNA, the CDR3 is TGTGCTAGTGGTCCCTTAGGACAGCCGTCGGATACGCAGTATTTT. Translating it yields CASGPLGQPSDTQYF. This chain uses TRBV12-5 with TRBJ2-3; possible D gene TRBD1, 6 bases. V dropped 5 bases and J dropped 6 bases, with 18 bases sitting between them. Germline V lookup: CDR1 LGHNT, CDR2 FRNRAP. The CDR3 extends over 15 amino acids.